This T cell receptor beta chain emerged from a study of blood T cell repertoires in COVID-19. Study-wide background: The analysed material was cDNA or gDNA that came from T cells, B-cell-depleted T cells, or PBMCs.

This clone is a singleton in its sample. For recovered donors of Cohort 3, there were two negative PCRs, clearance, or symptom resolution. Under the authors' procedure: Amplification of reference gene primers provided the estimated nucleated cell counts. Assay: immunoSEQ multiplex PCR; the TCRdb copy retains only in-frame clones and omits some. That table gives V, J and clone size, and the DNA gave D and trimming. The data show about 260,000 clones, with 86% seen just once and over 2% held by the top ten. Germline values: CDR1 MGHRA, CDR2 YSYEKL. This CDR3 contains 19 residues. V was clipped by 2 bases and J by 5 bases; unmatched bases: 19.

The clonotype comes from a woman in her 50s who had recovered from COVID-19. Sequencing was done on a sample of PBMCs or T cells enriched from blood (not recorded which). The chain links TRBV4-1 to TRBJ1-1; 8 positions agree with TRBD1. The CDR3 loop is CASSQYAGWGQGALTEAFF. The CDR3 region has the DNA TGCGCCAGCAGCCAATACGCCGGGTGGGGGCAGGGGGCTTTGACTGAAGCTTTCTTT.